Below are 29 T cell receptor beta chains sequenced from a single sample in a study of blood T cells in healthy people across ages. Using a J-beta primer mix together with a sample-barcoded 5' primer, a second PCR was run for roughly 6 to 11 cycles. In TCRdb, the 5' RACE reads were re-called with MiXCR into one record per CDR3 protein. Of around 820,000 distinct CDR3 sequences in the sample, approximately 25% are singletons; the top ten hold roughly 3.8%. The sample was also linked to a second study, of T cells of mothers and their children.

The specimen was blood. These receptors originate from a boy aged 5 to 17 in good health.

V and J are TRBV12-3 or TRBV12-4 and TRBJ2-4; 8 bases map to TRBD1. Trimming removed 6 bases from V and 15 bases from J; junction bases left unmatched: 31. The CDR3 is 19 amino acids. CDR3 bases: TGTGCCAGCAGCTTCTCCCGGGACAGGCAATACCCGGGACAAGAAGGACGGTACTTC. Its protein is CASSFSRDRQYPGQEGRYF.

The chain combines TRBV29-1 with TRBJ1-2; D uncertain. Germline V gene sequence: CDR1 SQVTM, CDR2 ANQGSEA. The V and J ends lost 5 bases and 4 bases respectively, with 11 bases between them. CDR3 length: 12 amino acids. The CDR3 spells CSVYPGSYGYTF. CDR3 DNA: TGCAGCGTTTACCCCGGCTCCTATGGCTACACCTTC.

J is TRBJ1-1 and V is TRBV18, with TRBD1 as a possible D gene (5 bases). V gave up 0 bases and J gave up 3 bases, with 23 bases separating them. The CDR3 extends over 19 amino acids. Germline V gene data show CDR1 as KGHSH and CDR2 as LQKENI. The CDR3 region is CASSPPISEGYEVYTEAFF. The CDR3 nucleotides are TGTGCCAGCTCACCACCGATAAGTGAGGGGTATGAAGTGTACACTGAAGCTTTCTTT.

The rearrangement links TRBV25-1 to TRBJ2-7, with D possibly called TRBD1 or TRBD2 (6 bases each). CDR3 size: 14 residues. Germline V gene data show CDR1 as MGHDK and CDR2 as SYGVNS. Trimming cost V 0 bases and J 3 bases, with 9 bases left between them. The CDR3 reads CASSEYGGGYEQYF. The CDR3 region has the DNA TGTGCCAGCAGTGAATATGGAGGGGGCTACGAGCAGTACTTC.

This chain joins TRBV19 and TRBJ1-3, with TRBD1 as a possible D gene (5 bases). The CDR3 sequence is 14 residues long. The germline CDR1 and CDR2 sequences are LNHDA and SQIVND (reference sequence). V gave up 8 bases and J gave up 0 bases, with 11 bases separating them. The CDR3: CASCRGGSGNTIYF. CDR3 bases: TGTGCCAGTTGCCGCGGGGGCTCTGGAAACACCATATATTTT.

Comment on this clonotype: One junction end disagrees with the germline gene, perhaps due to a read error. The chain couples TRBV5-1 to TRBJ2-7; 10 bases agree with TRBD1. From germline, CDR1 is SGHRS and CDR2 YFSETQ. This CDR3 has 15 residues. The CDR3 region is CASSTGDRGSYEQYF. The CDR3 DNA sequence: TGCGCCAGCTCCACAGGGGACAGGGGCTCCTACGAGCAATACTTC. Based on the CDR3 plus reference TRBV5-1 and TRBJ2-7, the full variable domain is KAGVTQTPRYLIKTRGQQVTLSCSPISGHRSVSWYQQTPGQGLQFLFEYFSETQRNKGNFPGRFSGRQFSNSRSEMNVSTLELGDSALYLCASSTGDRGSYEQYFGPGTRLTVT.

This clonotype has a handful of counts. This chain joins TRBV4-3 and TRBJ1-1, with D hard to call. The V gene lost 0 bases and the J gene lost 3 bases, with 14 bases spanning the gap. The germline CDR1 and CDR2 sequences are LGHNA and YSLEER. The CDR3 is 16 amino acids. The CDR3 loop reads CASSQDRTLVDTEAFF. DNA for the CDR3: TGCGCCAGCAGCCAAGACCGGACCCTTGTGGACACTGAAGCTTTCTTT.

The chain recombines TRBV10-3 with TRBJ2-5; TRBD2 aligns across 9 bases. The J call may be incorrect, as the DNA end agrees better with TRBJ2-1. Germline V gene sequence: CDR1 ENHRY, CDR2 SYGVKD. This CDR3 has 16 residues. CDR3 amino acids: CAISERVSGSRNEQFF. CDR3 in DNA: TGTGCCATCAGTGAGAGGGTTAGCGGGAGCAGGAATGAGCAGTTCTTC.

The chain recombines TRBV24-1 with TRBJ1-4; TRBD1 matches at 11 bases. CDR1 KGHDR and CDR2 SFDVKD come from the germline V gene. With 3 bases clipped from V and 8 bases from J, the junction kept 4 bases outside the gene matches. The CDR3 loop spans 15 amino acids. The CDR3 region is CATSDLDRGQEKLFF. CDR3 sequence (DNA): TGTGCCACCAGTGATCTGGACAGGGGGCAAGAAAAACTGTTTTTT.

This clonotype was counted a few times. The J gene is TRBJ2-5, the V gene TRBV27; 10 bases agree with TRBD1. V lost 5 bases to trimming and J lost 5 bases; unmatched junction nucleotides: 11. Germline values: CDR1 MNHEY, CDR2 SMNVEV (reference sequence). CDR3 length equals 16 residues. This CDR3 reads CASSASTGGFGETQYF. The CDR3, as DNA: TGTGCCAGCAGTGCCTCGACAGGGGGCTTTGGGGAGACCCAGTACTTC.

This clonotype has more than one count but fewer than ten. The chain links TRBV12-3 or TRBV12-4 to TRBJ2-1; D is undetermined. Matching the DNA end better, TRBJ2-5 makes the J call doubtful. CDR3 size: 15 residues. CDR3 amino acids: CASSWSTTDQETQYF. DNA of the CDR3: TGTGCCAGCAGCTGGTCTACGACCGATCAAGAGACCCAGTACTTC.

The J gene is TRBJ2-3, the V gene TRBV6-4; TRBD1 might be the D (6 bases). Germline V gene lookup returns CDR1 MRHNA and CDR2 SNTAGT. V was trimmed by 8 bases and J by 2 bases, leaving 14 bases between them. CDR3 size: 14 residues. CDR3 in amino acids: CASADRDDTDTQYF. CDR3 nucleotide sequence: TGTGCCAGCGCGGACAGAGATGACACAGATACGCAGTATTTT.

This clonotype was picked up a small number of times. The chain's CDR3 is CASSSDPPYEQYF. As DNA, the CDR3 is TGTGCCAGCAGCTCGGACCCCCCCTACGAGCAGTACTTC. V gene TRBV2 combines with J gene TRBJ2-7, with D hard to call. The length of the CDR3 is 13 residues. Trimming cost V 6 bases and J 2 bases, with 11 bases left between them. Germline CDR1 SNHLY, CDR2 FYNNEI.

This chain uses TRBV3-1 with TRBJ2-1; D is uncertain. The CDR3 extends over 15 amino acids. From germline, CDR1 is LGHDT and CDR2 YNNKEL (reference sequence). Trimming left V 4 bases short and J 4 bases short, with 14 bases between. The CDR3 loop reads CASSPDLAVYNEQFF. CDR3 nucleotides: TGTGCCAGCAGCCCAGACTTGGCCGTTTACAATGAGCAGTTCTTC.

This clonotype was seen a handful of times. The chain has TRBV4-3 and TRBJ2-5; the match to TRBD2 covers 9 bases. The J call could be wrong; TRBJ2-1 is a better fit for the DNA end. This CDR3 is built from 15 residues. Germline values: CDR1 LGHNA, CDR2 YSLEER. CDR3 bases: TGCGCCAGCAGCCACGGGGCTAGCGGGGTAGATGAGCAGTTCTTC. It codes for CASSHGASGVDEQFF.

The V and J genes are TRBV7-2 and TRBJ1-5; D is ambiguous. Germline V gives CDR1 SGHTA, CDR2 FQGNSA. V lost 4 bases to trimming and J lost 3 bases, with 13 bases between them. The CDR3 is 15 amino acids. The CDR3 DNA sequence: TGTGCCAGCAGCTCTAGACATCCTTTCAATCAGCCCCAGCATTTT. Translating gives CASSSRHPFNQPQHF.

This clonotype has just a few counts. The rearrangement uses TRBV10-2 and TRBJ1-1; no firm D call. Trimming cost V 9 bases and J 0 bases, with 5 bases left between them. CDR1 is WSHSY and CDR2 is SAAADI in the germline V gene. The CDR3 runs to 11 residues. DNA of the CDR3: TGCGCCAGTTCCATGAACACTGAAGCTTTCTTT. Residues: CASSMNTEAFF.

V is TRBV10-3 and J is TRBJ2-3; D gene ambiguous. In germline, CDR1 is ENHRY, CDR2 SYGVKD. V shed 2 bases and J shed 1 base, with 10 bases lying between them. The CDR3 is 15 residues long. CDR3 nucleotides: TGTGCCATCAGTGAGCCGGGCGCCCGCACAGATACGCAGTATTTT. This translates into CAISEPGARTDTQYF.

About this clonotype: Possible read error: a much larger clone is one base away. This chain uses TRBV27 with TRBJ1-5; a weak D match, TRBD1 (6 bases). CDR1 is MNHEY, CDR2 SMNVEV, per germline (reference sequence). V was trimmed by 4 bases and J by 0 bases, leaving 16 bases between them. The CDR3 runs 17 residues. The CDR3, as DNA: TGTGCCAGCAGTTGGTACAGGGATATATATAGCAATCAGCCCCAGCATTTT. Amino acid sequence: CASSWYRDIYSNQPQHF.

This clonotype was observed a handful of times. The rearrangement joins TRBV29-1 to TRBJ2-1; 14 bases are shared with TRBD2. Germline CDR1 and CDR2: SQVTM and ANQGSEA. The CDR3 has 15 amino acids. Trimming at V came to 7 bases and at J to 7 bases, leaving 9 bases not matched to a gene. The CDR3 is CSGRTSGGPGNEQFF. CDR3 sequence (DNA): TGCAGCGGCCGGACTAGCGGGGGGCCTGGGAATGAGCAGTTCTTC.

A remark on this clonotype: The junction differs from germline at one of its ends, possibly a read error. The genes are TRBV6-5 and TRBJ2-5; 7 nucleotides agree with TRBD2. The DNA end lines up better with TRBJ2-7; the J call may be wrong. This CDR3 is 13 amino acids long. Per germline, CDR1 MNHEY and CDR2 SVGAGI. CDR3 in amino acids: CVSSYGTNDEQYF. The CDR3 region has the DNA TGTGTCAGCAGTTATGGGACTAACGACGAGCAGTACTTC.

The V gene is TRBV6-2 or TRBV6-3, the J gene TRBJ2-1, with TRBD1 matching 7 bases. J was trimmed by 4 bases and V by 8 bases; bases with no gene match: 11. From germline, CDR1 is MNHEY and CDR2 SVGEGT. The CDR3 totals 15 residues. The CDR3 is CASGTDRVQYNEQFF. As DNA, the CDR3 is TGTGCCAGCGGAACTGACAGGGTCCAATACAATGAGCAGTTCTTC.

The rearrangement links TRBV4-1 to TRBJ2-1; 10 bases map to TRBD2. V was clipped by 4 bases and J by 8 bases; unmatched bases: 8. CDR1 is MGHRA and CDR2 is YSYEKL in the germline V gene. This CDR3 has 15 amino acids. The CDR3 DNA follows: TGCGCCAGCAGCCGATGGAGCGGGGGGGGCGATGAGCAGTTCTTC. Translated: CASSRWSGGGDEQFF.

CDR3 nucleotides: TGTGCCAGCAGCCCCTACGGCGCCCGCACAGATACGCAGTATTTT. Translation gives CASSPYGARTDTQYF. The rearrangement links TRBV7-2 to TRBJ2-3, with D unclear. Trimming took 5 bases from V and 1 from J, leaving 13 bases between them. The CDR3 contains 15 residues. Germline values: CDR1 SGHTA, CDR2 FQGNSA.

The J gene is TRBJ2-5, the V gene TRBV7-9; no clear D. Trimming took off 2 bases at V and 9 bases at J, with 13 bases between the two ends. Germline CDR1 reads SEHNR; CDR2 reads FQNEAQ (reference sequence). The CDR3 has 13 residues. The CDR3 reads CASSLQSKKAQYF. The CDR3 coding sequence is TGTGCCAGCAGCTTACAATCCAAGAAGGCCCAGTACTTC.

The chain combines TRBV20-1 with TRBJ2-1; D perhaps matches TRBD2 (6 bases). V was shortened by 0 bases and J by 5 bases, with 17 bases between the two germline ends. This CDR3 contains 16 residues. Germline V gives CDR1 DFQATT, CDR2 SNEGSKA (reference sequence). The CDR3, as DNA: TGCAGTGCTAGAGATATGTTCACCGGGGGTAACAATGAGCAGTTCTTC. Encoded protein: CSARDMFTGGNNEQFF.

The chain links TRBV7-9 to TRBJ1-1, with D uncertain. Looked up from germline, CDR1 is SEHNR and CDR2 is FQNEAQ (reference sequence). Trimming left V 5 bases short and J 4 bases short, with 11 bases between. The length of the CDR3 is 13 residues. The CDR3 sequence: CASSQLSGTEAFF. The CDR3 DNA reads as TGTGCCAGCAGCCAGCTGTCCGGCACTGAAGCTTTCTTT.

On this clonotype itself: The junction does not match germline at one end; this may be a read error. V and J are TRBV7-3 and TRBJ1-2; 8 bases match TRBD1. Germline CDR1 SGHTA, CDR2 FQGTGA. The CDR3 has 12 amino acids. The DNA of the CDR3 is TGTGCCGGCAGCCCCGGACAGGGTGGCTACACCTTC. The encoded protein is CAGSPGQGGYTF.

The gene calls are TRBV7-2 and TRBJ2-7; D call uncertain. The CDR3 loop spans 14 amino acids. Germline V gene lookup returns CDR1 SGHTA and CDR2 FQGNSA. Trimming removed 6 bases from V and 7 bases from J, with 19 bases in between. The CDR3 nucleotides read TGTGCCAGCAGTTCGGTCGAGCGCTCCTGGGAGCAGTACTTC. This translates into CASSSVERSWEQYF.